Listed below are T cell receptor beta chains from one sample, sequenced in a study of T-cell reconstitution after alpha-beta-depleted transplantation in children. TCRdb reprocessed the PCR reads via MiXCR and lists one record per CDR3 protein. The sample includes tens of thousands of distinct CDR3 sequences, roughly a sixth seen only once; the top ten take 20%. The material sequenced was PBMCs, mostly from graft donor cells, taken 180 days after TCRalphabeta/CD19-depleted stem cell transplant. The receptors derive from a male patient aged 2 to 10 who had a stem cell transplant for acute lymphoblastic leukemia, so the T cells may come from the graft donor. The CDR3 runs from the conserved cysteine through the conserved F or W. D genes are given only for firm matches. Some rows mark clone size as missing; the rest say once, few, many or name a class of expanded clone.

few,TRBJ2-1,TRBD2,TRBV29-1,CSVEYSGGSHIFNEQFF,TGCAGCGTTGAATATAGCGGGGGGTCCCATATTTTCAATGAGCAGTTCTTC
few,TRBJ1-1,TRBD1,TRBV7-9,CASSLAGTGGLGTEAFF,TGTGCCAGCAGCTTAGCAGGGACAGGGGGCTTGGGAACTGAAGCTTTCTTT
many,TRBJ1-5,-,TRBV6-5,CASSYSSGMNQPQHF,TGTGCCAGCAGTTACTCGAGCGGGATGAATCAGCCCCAGCATTTT
-,TRBJ2-5,TRBD2,TRBV5-1,CASSLGTSGGHETQYF,TGCGCCAGCAGCTTGGGGACTAGCGGGGGGCATGAGACCCAGTACTTC
-,TRBJ1-2,-,TRBV5-5,CASSWGPLRTF,TGTGCCAGCAGCTGGGGACCCCTTCGCACCTTC
-,TRBJ2-3,-,TRBV7-2,CASSSGTLLPDTQYF,TGTGCCAGCAGCTCCGGGACACTTCTTCCAGATACGCAGTATTTT
few,TRBJ2-5,-,TRBV20-1,CSARGTIQETQYF,TGCAGTGCTAGGGGGACCATCCAAGAGACCCAGTACTTC
-,TRBJ2-3,-,TRBV18,CASSPGRRASTDTQYF,TGTGCCAGCTCACCGGGCAGACGTGCTAGCACAGATACGCAGTATTTT
few,TRBJ2-1,TRBD1,TRBV11-2,CASSLVKGTGVNNEQFF,TGTGCCAGCAGCTTAGTGAAGGGGACAGGGGTGAACAATGAGCAGTTCTTC
many,TRBJ1-5,-,TRBV3-1,CASSQDVGPNQPQHF,TGTGCCAGCAGCCAAGATGTTGGACCCAATCAGCCCCAGCATTTT
-,TRBJ1-1,TRBD1,TRBV5-1,CASSLALTGRNTEAFF,TGCGCCAGCAGCTTGGCCCTGACAGGGAGGAACACTGAAGCTTTCTTT
-,TRBJ2-1,-,TRBV6-5,CASTYSSSYNEQFF,TGTGCCAGCACGTACTCCAGCTCCTACAATGAGCAGTTCTTC
many,TRBJ2-5,TRBD1,TRBV12-3/TRBV12-4,CASSPDRDQETQYF,TGTGCCAGCAGTCCTGACAGGGATCAAGAGACCCAGTACTTC
few,TRBJ1-5,-,TRBV11-3,CASSLGDSDVYSNQPQHF,TGTGCCAGCAGCTTAGGGGACTCCGACGTGTATAGCAATCAGCCCCAGCATTTT
few,TRBJ2-7,TRBD1,TRBV20-1,CSARDRETYEQYF,TGCAGTGCGAGGGACAGGGAAACCTACGAGCAGTACTTC
-,TRBJ1-1,-,TRBV18,CASSTELVWNTEAFF,TGTGCCAGCTCAACGGAGTTGGTTTGGAACACTGAAGCTTTCTTT
once,TRBJ2-3,-,TRBV6-2/TRBV6-3,CASSYSIPGAGTDTQYF,TGTGCCAGCAGTTACTCGATACCGGGGGCGGGCACAGATACGCAGTATTTT
-,TRBJ2-6,-,TRBV4-1,CASSQVGGSGANVLTF,TGCGCCAGCAGCCAAGTGGGAGGCTCTGGGGCCAACGTCCTGACTTTC
-,TRBJ2-7,TRBD1,TRBV18,CASSPGQGAGEQYF,TGTGCCAGCTCACCAGGACAGGGGGCGGGGGAGCAGTACTTC
-,TRBJ2-7,-,TRBV3-1,CASSQLFGTLSYEQYF,TGTGCCAGCAGCCAGCTCTTCGGGACCCTCTCCTACGAGCAGTACTTC